These T cell receptor beta chains were read from a single sample in a study of blood T cell repertoires in COVID-19. Sequenced by immunoSEQ multiplex PCR; TCRdb stores in-frame clones only, minus some. The sample shows 100,000 or so clones, 80% to 85% of them seen only once. The specimen sequenced was peripheral blood. These receptors were taken from a woman older than 75 with acute or convalescent COVID-19. Each CDR3 is given with its conserved first and last residue. A D gene is named only where the DNA matches it firmly. Only part of the rows carry a size: once, few, many, or a class if the clone is expanded.

v_gene	abundance	j_gene	d_gene	CDR3aa	CDR3nt
TRBV5-4	-	TRBJ1-2	-	CASSTGYYGYTF	TGTGCCAGCAGCACAGGGTACTATGGCTACACCTTC
TRBV5-1	-	TRBJ1-6	-	CASAPSSGGNSPLHF	TGCGCCAGCGCGCCCAGTTCGGGGGGGAATTCACCCCTCCACTTT
TRBV6-2/TRBV6-3	-	TRBJ1-1	TRBD1	CASSPDRVNTEAFF	TGTGCCAGCAGCCCCGACAGGGTGAACACTGAAGCTTTCTTT
TRBV5-6	once	TRBJ1-1	TRBD1	CASSPGGVFTEAFF	TGTGCCAGCAGTCCAGGGGGCGTGTTTACTGAAGCTTTCTTT
TRBV11-2	-	TRBJ1-1	TRBD1	CASSQGQGRTEAFF	TGTGCCAGCAGCCAGGGACAGGGGCGCACTGAAGCTTTCTTT
TRBV3-1/TRBV3-2	-	TRBJ2-2	-	CASSLGNTGELFF	TGTGCCAGCAGCCTCGGGAACACCGGGGAGCTGTTTTTT
TRBV5-7	-	TRBJ1-1	TRBD1	CASSLWDSVNTEAFF	TGTGCCAGCAGCTTGTGGGACAGTGTGAACACTGAAGCTTTCTTT
TRBV3-1/TRBV3-2	-	TRBJ2-1	-	CASSPGAQPRFF	TGTGCCAGCAGCCCAGGGGCGCAGCCGCGGTTCTTC
TRBV5-4	-	TRBJ2-5	TRBD2	CASSLELAETQYF	TGTGCCAGCAGCCTCGAACTAGCGGAGACCCAGTACTTC
TRBV9	-	TRBJ2-6	-	CASSAFVSGANVLTF	TGTGCCAGCAGCGCCTTCGTCTCTGGGGCCAACGTCCTGACTTTC
TRBV6-2/TRBV6-3	-	TRBJ2-2	-	CASSFQTASQTGELFF	TGTGCCAGCAGTTTCCAGACAGCCTCCCAGACCGGGGAGCTGTTTTTT
TRBV5-1	-	TRBJ2-7	-	CASRIGGDTYEQYF	TGCGCCAGTCGGATTGGTGGGGACACCTACGAGCAGTACTTC
TRBV5-8	-	TRBJ1-5	-	CASSLGDRRRNQPQHF	TGTGCCAGCAGCTTGGGTGACAGAAGGCGCAATCAGCCCCAGCATTTT
TRBV3-1/TRBV3-2	-	TRBJ1-6	-	CASSPSPAGNSPLHF	TGTGCCAGCAGCCCTTCTCCGGCGGGTAATTCACCCCTCCACTTT
TRBV5-4	-	TRBJ2-3	TRBD2	CASSLKLAGAGTDTQYF	TGTGCCAGCAGCTTGAAGCTAGCGGGAGCGGGCACAGATACGCAGTATTTT
TRBV5-1	-	TRBJ1-1	-	CASSLERANTEAFF	TGCGCCAGCAGCTTGGAGCGGGCGAACACTGAAGCTTTCTTT
TRBV19	-	TRBJ2-2	TRBD1	CASSPTTTGAGELFF	TGTGCCAGTAGTCCAACGACAACAGGGGCCGGGGAGCTGTTTTTT
TRBV18	-	TRBJ2-4	TRBD2	CASSRGTSGSGNIQYF	TGTGCCAGCTCACGGGGGACTAGCGGGAGTGGAAACATTCAGTACTTC
TRBV11-2	-	TRBJ2-3	TRBD1	CASSLSPGGADTQYF	TGTGCCAGCAGCTTATCGCCAGGGGGCGCGGATACGCAGTATTTT
TRBV19	-	TRBJ2-6	TRBD1	CASSGDRGAGGANVLTF	TGTGCCAGTAGCGGGGACAGGGGAGCAGGTGGGGCCAACGTCCTGACTTTC
TRBV6-4	-	TRBJ2-1	TRBD1	CASGDSQDYNEQFF	TGTGCCAGCGGGGACAGTCAGGATTACAATGAGCAGTTCTTC
TRBV14	-	TRBJ2-1	-	CASSQDLLVANNEQFF	TGTGCCAGCAGCCAAGATCTGCTAGTAGCGAACAATGAGCAGTTCTTC
TRBV7-9	-	TRBJ2-5	TRBD2	CASSPGTSGKETQYF	TGTGCCAGCAGCCCCGGGACTAGCGGGAAAGAGACCCAGTACTTC
TRBV10-1	-	TRBJ1-5	-	CASSERYSEPQHF	TGCGCCAGCAGTGAGCGGTATTCGGAGCCCCAGCATTTT
TRBV9	-	TRBJ2-5	TRBD2	CASSPGLAVQETQYF	TGTGCCAGCAGCCCCGGACTAGCGGTCCAAGAGACCCAGTACTTC
TRBV6-2/TRBV6-3	-	TRBJ1-1	-	CASSYSFGVNTEAFF	TGTGCCAGCAGTTACTCGTTCGGGGTCAACACTGAAGCTTTCTTT
TRBV7-9	many	TRBJ1-4	TRBD1	CASSPTGEREKLFF	TGTGCCAGCAGCCCGACAGGGGAGAGAGAAAAACTGTTTTTT
TRBV19	-	TRBJ1-5	-	CASSIWEGDQPQHF	TGTGCCAGTAGTATATGGGAGGGGGATCAGCCCCAGCATTTT
TRBV30	-	TRBJ2-6	-	CAWSGGGSGANVLTF	TGTGCCTGGAGTGGCGGCGGCTCTGGGGCCAACGTCCTGACTTTC
TRBV4-3	-	TRBJ1-5	-	CASSLAWDQPQHF	TGCGCCAGCAGCCTAGCGTGGGATCAGCCCCAGCATTTT